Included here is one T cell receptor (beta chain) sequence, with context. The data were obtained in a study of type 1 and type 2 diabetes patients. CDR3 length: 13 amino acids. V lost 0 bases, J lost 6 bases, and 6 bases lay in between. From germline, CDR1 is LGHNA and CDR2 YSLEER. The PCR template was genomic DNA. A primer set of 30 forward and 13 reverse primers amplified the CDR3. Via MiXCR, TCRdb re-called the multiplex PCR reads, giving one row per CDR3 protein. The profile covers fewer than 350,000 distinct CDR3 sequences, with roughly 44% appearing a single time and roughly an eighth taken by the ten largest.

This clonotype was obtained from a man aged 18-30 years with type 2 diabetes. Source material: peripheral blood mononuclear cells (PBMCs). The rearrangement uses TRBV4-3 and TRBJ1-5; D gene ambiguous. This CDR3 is CASSQDLGQPQHF. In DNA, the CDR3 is TGCGCCAGCAGCCAAGATCTGGGTCAGCCCCAGCATTTT.